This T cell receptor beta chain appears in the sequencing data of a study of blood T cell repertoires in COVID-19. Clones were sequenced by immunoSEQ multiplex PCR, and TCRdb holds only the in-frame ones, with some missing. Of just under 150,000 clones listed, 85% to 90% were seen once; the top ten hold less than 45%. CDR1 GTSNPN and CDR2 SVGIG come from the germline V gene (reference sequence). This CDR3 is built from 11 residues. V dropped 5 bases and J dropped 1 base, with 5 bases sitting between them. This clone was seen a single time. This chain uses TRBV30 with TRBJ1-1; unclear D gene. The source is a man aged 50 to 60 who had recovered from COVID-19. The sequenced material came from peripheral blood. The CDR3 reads CAWGGNTEAFF. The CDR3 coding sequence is TGTGCCTGGGGCGGGAACACTGAAGCTTTCTTT.